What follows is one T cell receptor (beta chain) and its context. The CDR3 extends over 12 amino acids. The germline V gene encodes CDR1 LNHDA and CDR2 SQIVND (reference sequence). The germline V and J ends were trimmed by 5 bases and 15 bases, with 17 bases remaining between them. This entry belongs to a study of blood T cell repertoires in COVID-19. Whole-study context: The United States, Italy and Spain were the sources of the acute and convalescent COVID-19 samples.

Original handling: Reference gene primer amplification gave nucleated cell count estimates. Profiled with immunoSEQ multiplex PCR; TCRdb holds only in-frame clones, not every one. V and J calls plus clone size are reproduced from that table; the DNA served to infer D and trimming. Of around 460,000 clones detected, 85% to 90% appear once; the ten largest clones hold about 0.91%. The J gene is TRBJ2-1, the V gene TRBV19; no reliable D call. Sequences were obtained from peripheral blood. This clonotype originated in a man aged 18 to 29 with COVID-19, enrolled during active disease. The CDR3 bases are TGTGCCAGTAGTTCTATACCGGGTCTGGGGTTCTTC. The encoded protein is CASSSIPGLGFF.